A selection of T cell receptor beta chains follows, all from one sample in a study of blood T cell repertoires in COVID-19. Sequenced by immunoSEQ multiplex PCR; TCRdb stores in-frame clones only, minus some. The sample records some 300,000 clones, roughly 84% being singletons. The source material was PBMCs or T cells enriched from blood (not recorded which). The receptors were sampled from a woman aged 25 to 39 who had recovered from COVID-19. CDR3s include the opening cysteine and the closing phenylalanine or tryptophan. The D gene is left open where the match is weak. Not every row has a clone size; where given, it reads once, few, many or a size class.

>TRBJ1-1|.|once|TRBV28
TGTGCCAGCAGTTTAGTGGACAGGAACACTGAAGCTTTCTTT
CASSLVDRNTEAFF
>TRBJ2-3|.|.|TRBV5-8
TGTGCCAGCAGCCAGCTCGCAGCGCCGAGGGAGTATTTT
CASSQLAAPREYF
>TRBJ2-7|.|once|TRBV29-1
TGCAGCGTGAGGACAGCTTCCTACGAGCAGTACTTC
CSVRTASYEQYF
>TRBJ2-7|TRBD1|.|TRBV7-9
TGTGCCAGCAGCCCAAAGGAGGACAGGTTCAACGAGCAGTACTTC
CASSPKEDRFNEQYF
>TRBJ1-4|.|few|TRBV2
TGTGCCAGCAGTGCTGTGGGCGAAAAACTGTTTTTT
CASSAVGEKLFF
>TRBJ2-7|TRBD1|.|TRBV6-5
TGTGCCAGCAGTTACAGTCCAGGGGGCAGCTACGAGCAGTACTTC
CASSYSPGGSYEQYF
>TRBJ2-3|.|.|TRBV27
TGTGCCAGCAGCCCCCGGGGAGATACGCAGTATTTT
CASSPRGDTQYF
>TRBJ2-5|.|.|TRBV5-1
TGCGCCAGCAGCCCGACCAGGGAGGGGGGTTTTGAGACCCAGTACTTC
CASSPTREGGFETQYF
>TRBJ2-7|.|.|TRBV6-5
TGTGCCAGCACTCAGACAGGTTTTTCCTACGAGCAGTACTTC
CASTQTGFSYEQYF
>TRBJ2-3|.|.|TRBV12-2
TGTGCAAGTCGCTCAGGAAGGACTAGAGATACAGATACGCAGTATTTT
CASRSGRTRDTDTQYF
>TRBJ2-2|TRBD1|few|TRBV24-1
TGTGCCACCAACAGGGGGGTCGGCACCGGGGAGCTGTTTTTT
CATNRGVGTGELFF
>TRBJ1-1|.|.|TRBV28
TGTGCCAGCAGTTTGGGAGGGTACAATAATAAGGGTGAAGCTTTCTTT
CASSLGGYNNKGEAFF
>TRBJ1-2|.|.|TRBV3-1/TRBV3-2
TGTGCCAGCAGCCAACCTCAGGGTTCGGGCTACACCTTC
CASSQPQGSGYTF
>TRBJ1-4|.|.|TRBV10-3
TGTGCCATTAGACCAGGGGTAGCTGACAAACTGTTTTTT
CAIRPGVADKLFF
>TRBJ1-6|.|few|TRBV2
TGTGCCAGCAGAGGGCTAGGGGTTTATAATTCACCCCTCCACTTT
CASRGLGVYNSPLHF
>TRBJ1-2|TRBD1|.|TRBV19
TGTGCCAGTAGTGCGGACAGGGGACCTTATGGCTACACCTTC
CASSADRGPYGYTF
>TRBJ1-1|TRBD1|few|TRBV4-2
TGTGCCAGCAGCCATGGGGGACAGCTGAACACTGAAGCTTTCTTT
CASSHGGQLNTEAFF
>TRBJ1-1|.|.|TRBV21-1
TGTGCCAGCAGCAAGTACAGGGGGAACACTGAAGCTTTCTTT
CASSKYRGNTEAFF
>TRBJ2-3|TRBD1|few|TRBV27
TGTGCCAGCACCCCGACAGGGATCTACACAGATACGCAGTATTTT
CASTPTGIYTDTQYF
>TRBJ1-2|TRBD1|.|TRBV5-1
TGCGCCAGCAGCCTAGGACAGGGGGCGAGCTATGGCTACACCTTC
CASSLGQGASYGYTF
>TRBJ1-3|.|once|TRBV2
TGTGCCAGCACCCAAATGTTCTCTGGAAACACCATATATTTT
CASTQMFSGNTIYF
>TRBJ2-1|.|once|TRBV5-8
TGTGCCAGCAGCATAGCGGAAGACTCCTACAATGAGCAGTTCTTC
CASSIAEDSYNEQFF
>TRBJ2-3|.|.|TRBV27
TGTGCCAGCAGTTTGCGGGTCACAGATACGCAGTATTTT
CASSLRVTDTQYF
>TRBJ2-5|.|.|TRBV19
TGTGCCAGTAGTATCGCGAGGGTTGGACAAGAGACCCAGTACTTC
CASSIARVGQETQYF
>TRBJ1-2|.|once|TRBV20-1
TGCAGTGCTAGTGAGGGGGGCTATGGCTACACCTTC
CSASEGGYGYTF
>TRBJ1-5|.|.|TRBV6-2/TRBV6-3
TGTGCCAGCAGTTACAGGGCGGGGGATCAGCCCCAGCATTTT
CASSYRAGDQPQHF
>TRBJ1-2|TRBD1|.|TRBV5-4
TGTGCCAGCAGCTTGGGGGACAGGGGGCGAAGATGGAGGTTCGGCTACACCTTC
CASSLGDRGRRWRFGYTF
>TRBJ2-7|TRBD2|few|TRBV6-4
TGTGCCAGCAGTGACGAGGGCGGGGACTACTACGAGCAGTACTTC
CASSDEGGDYYEQYF
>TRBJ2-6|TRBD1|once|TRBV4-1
TGCGCCAGCAGCCAACCGGGACAGGGGTCCTCTGGGGCCAACGTCCTGACTTTC
CASSQPGQGSSGANVLTF
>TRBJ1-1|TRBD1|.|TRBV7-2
TGTGCCAGCAGCTTAGAGCGACGGGGTATTCAGGGGGCGAACACTGAAGCTTTCTTT
CASSLERRGIQGANTEAFF
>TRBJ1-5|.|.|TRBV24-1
TGTGCCACCAGTGGAAACAGGGGCAATCAGCCCCAGCATTTT
CATSGNRGNQPQHF
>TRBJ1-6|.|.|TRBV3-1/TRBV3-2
TGTGCCAGCAGCCAGAACCGGGAGGCGAGTTCACCCCTCCACTTT
CASSQNREASSPLHF
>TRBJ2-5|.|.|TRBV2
TGTGCCAGTTGCCTAGCTTACCAAGAGACCCAGTACTTC
CASCLAYQETQYF
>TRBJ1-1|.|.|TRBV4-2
TGTGCCAGCAGCCAAGACCCTCGTTCCCCTGAAGCTTTCTTT
CASSQDPRSPEAFF